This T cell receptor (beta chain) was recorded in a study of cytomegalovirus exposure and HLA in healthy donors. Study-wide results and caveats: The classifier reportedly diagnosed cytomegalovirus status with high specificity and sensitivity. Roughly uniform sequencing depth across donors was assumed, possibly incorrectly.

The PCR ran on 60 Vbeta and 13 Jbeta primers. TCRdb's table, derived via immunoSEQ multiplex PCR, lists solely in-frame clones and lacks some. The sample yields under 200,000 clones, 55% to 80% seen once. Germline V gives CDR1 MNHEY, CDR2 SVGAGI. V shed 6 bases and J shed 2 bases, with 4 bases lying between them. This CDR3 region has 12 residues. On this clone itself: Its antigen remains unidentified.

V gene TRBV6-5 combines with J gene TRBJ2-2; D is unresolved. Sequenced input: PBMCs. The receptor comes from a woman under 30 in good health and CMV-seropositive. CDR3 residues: CASRSNTGELFF. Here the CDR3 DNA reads TGTGCCAGCAGATCTAACACCGGGGAGCTGTTTTTT.